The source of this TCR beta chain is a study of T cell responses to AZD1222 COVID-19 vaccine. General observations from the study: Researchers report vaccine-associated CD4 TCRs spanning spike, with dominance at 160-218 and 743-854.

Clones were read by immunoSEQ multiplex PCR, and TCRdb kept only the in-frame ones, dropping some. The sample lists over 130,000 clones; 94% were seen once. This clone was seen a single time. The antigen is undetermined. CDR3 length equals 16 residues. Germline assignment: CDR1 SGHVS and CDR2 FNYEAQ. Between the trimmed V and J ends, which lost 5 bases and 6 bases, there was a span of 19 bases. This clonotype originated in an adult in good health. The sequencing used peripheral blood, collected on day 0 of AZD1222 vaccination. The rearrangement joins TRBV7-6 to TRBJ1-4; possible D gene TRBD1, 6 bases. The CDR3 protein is CASSPAPDSSYEKLFF. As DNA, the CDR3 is TGTGCCAGCAGCCCCGCACCGGACAGTAGTTATGAAAAACTGTTTTTT.